This T cell receptor (beta chain) was retrieved from a study of CD8 T cells in Susac syndrome. Overall study: Among sequenced Susac syndrome patients, about 6 had active disease and eight were in remission.

This CDR3 contains 11 residues. Germline V gene sequence: CDR1 MNHEY, CDR2 SMNVEV (reference sequence). Trimming removed 11 bases at V and 1 base at J, with 8 bases between. Random hexamers were used to reverse transcribe an amount of about 0.5 to 1 ug RNA. TCRdb re-called the immunoSEQ multiplex PCR reads with MiXCR, one entry per CDR3 protein. This table has tens of thousands of distinct CDR3 sequences, over 85% appearing once. This clonotype was seen just once. The target antigen is unknown. Study-wide results and limits: In TEMRA cells and active patients, CD8+ clonal expansion in Susac reached its peak.

The specimen sequenced was CD8+ T cells from PBMCs. This TCR came from a human donor with Susac syndrome. The chain employs TRBV27 and TRBJ1-1, with D unclear. CDR3 residues: CACYTNTEAFF. DNA of the CDR3: TGTGCCTGCTACACGAACACTGAAGCTTTCTTT.